The entry that follows covers one T cell receptor (beta chain) sequence. The antigen remains undetermined. Unsorted bulk tissue (roughly 20-34 mg) underwent RNA and DNA co-extraction. Chronic HBV infection was present in the patients, who were treatment-naive. The data belong to a study of tumor-infiltrating lymphocytes in primary liver carcinoma. Whole-study context: The number of productive TCRbeta reads per sample ranged from roughly 3.65 to 7.5 million and was similar across tissue types. Study-wide results and caveats: Relative to blood, tumors carried a significantly larger fraction of the repertoire in their top 250 clones (p = 0.039).

The V gene lost 2 bases and the J gene lost 5 bases, with 24 bases spanning the gap. Germline loops: CDR1 SGHRS, CDR2 YFSETQ. The CDR3 consists of 18 residues. The investigators made TCR beta cDNA from approximately 0.5 ug total RNA, using a constant-region primer. What produced the TCR beta libraries was three nested multiplex PCR rounds using slightly modified ARM-PCR. The two initial PCR rounds, around 11 cycles each, used TRBV1-TRBV30 forward and C-beta reverse primers. TCRdb reanalysed the multiplex PCR reads using MiXCR and keeps one entry per CDR3 protein. This sample has 30,000 to 40,000 distinct CDR3 sequences, with under 75% found just once.

This TCR was sampled from a man aged 35 to 55 with primary liver carcinoma and hepatitis B virus infection. The chain uses TRBV5-1 and TRBJ2-3; tentatively, D is TRBD2 (5 bases). The source material was liver tumor tissue from sampling region 4. Documented subset: tumor region T4, right-lateral pole. In DNA, the CDR3 is TGCGCCAGCAGCTTTGGACTCCGACTGGAAACCCTGAGAGATACGCAGTATTTT. Amino acid sequence: CASSFGLRLETLRDTQYF.